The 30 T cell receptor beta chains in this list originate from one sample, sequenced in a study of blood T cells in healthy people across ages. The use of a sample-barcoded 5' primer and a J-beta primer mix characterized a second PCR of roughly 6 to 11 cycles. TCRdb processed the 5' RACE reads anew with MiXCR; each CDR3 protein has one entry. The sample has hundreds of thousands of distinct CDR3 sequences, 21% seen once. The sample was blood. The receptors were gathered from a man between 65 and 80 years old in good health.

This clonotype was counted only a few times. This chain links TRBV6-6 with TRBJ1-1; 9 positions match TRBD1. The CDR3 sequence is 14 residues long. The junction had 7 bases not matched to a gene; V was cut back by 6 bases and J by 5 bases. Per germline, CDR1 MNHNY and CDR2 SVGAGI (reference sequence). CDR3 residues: CASRLQGAGTEAFF. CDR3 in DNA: TGTGCCAGCAGGCTACAGGGGGCGGGTACTGAAGCTTTCTTT.

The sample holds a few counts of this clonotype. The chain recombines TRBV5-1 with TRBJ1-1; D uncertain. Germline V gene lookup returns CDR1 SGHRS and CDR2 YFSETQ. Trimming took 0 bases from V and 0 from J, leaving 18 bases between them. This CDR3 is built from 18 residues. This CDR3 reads CASSLDILRVGMNTEAFF. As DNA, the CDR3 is TGCGCCAGCAGCTTGGATATTTTACGGGTTGGGATGAACACTGAAGCTTTCTTT.

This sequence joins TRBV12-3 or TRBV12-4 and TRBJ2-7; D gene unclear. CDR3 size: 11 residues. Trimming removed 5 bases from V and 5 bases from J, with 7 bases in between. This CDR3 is CASSGLNEQYF. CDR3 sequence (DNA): TGTGCCAGCAGTGGTCTTAACGAGCAGTACTTC.

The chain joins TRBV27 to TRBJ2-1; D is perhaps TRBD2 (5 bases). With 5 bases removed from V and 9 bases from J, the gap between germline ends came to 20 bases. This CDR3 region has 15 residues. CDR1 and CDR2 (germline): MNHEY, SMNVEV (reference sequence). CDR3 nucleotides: TGTGCCAGCAGTATCGTGGCGGGTCGGAACAGTGAGCAGTTCTTC. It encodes CASSIVAGRNSEQFF.

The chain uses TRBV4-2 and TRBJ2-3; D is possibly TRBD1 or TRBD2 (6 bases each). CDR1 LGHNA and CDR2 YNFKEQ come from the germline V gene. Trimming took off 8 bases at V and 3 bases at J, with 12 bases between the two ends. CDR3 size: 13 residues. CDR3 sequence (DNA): TGTGCCAGCGCTAGGGGGGAAACAGATACGCAGTATTTT. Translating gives CASARGETDTQYF.

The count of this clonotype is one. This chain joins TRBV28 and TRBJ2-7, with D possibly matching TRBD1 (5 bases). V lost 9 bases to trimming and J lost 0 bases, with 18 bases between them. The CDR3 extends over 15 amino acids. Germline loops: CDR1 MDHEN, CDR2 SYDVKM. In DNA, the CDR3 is TGTGCCAGATTTATTAAGGGGCTCAACTCCTACGAGCAGTACTTC. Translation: CARFIKGLNSYEQYF.

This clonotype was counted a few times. Here the CDR3 reads CASSVEQGPSQETQYF. CDR3 in DNA: TGTGCCAGCAGCGTTGAACAGGGCCCTTCCCAAGAGACCCAGTACTTC. The chain has TRBV9 and TRBJ2-5, with D possibly matching TRBD1 (6 bases). V dropped 2 bases and J dropped 1 base, with 15 bases sitting between them. Germline V gene sequence: CDR1 SGDLS, CDR2 YYNGEE. The length of the CDR3 is 16 residues. The full variable domain, with the rest looked up from reference TRBV9 and TRBJ2-5, is DSGVTQTPKHLITATGQRVTLRCSPRSGDLSVYWYQQSLDQGLQFLIQYYNGEERAKGNILERFSAQQFPDLHSELNLSSLELGDSALYFCASSVEQGPSQETQYFGPGTRLLVL.

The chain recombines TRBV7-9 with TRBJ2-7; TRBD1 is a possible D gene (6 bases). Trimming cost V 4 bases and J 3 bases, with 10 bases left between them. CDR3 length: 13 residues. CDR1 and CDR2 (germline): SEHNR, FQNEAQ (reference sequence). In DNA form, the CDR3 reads TGTGCCAGCAGCTACAGGGTGAACTACGAGCAGTACTTC. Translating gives CASSYRVNYEQYF. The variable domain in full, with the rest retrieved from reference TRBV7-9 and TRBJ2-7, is DTGVSQNPRHKITKRGQNVTFRCDPISEHNRLYWYRQTLGQGPEFLTYFQNEAQLEKSRLLSDRFSAERPKGSFSTLEIQRTEQGDSAMYLCASSYRVNYEQYFGPGTRLTVT.

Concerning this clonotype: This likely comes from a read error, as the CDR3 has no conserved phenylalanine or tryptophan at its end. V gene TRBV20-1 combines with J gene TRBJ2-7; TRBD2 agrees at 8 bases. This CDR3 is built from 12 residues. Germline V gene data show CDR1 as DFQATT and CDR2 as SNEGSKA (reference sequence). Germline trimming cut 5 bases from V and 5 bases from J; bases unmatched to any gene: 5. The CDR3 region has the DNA TGCAGTGCTTGGGGACTAGTTAACGAGCAGTACCTC. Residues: CSAWGLVNEQYL.

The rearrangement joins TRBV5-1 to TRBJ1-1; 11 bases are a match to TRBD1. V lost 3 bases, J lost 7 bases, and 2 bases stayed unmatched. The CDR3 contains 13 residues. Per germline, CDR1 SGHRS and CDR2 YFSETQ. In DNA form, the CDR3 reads TGCGCCAGCAGCTGGACAGGGGGCAGTGAAGCTTTCTTT. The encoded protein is CASSWTGGSEAFF.

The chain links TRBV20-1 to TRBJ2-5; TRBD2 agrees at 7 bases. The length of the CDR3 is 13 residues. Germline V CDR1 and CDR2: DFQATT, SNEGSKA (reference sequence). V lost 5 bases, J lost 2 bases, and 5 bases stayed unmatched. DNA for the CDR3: TGCAGTGCTCTCGGACTAGATCAAGAGACCCAGTACTTC. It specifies CSALGLDQETQYF.

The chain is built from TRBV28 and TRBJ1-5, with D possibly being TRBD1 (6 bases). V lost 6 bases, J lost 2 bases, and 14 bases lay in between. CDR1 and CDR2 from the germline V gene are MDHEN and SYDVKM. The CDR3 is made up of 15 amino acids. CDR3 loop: CASRKGGVGNQPQHF. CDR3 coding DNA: TGTGCCAGCAGGAAAGGGGGGGTTGGCAATCAGCCCCAGCATTTT.

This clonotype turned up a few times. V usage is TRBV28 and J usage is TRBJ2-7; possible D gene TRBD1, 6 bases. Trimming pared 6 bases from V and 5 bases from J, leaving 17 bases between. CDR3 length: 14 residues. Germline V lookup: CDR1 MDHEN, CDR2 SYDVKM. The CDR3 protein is CASSAGTPMDEQYF. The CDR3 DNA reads TGTGCCAGCAGCGCCGGGACACCCATGGACGAGCAGTACTTC.

In nucleotides, the CDR3 is TGCAGTGCTAGTGACACCTACTCCTACGAGCAGTACTTC. This gives the protein CSASDTYSYEQYF. The chain recombines TRBV20-1 with TRBJ2-7; no clear D. Between the trimmed V and J ends, which lost 3 bases and 0 bases, there was a span of 9 bases. Germline loops: CDR1 DFQATT, CDR2 SNEGSKA (reference sequence). There are 13 residues in the CDR3.

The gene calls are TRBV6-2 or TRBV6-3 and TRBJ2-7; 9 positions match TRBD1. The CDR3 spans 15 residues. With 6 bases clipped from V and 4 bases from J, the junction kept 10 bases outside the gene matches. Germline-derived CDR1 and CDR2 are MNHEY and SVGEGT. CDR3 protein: CASSPLGQGLYEQYF. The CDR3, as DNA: TGTGCCAGCAGCCCCCTCGGACAGGGGCTGTACGAGCAGTACTTC.

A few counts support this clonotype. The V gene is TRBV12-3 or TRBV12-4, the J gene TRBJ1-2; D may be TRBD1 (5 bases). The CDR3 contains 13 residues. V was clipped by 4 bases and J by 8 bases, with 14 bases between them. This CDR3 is CASSYGTPGGYTF. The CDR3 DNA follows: TGTGCCAGCAGTTACGGGACGCCGGGGGGCTACACCTTC.

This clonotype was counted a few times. The CDR3 DNA sequence: TGTGCCAGCTCACTTCTAGCGGAGGGCACAGATACGCAGTATTTT. Its protein is CASSLLAEGTDTQYF. This sequence joins TRBV18 and TRBJ2-3, with 7 positions matching TRBD2. Germline V CDR1 and CDR2: KGHSH, LQKENI. The CDR3 is 15 residues long. V was pared by 4 bases and J by 1 base, with 5 bases of the junction left unmatched.

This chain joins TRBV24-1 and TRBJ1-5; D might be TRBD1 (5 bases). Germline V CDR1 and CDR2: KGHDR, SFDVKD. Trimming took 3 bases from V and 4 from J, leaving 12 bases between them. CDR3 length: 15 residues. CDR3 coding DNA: TGTGCCACCAGTGATACAGGACGGCCAAATCAGCCCCAGCATTTT. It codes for CATSDTGRPNQPQHF.

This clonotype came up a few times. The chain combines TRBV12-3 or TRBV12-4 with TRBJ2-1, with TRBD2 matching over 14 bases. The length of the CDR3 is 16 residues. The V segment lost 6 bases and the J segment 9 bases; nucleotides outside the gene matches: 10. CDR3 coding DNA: TGTGCCAGCAGGGTTACCGGGACTAGCGGGAGAGGTGAGCAGTTCTTC. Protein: CASRVTGTSGRGEQFF.

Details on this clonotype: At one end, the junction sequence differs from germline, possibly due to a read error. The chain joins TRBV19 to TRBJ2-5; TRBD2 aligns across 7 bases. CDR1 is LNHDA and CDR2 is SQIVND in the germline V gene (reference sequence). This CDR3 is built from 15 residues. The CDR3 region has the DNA TGTGCCAGTTGTATGGTCGGCGGGAGAAGAGAGACCCAGTACTTC. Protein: CASCMVGGRRETQYF.

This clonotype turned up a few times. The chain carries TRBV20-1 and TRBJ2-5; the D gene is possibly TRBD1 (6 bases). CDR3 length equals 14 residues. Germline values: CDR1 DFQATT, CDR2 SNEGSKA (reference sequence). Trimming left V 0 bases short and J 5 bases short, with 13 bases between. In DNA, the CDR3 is TGCAGTGCTAGAGACAGGGGTTTCCGGGAGACCCAGTACTTC. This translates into CSARDRGFRETQYF.

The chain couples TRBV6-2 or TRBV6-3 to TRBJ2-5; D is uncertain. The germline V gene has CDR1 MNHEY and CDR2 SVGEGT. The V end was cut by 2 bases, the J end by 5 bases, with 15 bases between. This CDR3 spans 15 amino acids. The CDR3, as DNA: TGTGCCAGCAGTTACAAGGCAGCAGCCGATGAGACCCAGTACTTC. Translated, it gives CASSYKAAADETQYF.

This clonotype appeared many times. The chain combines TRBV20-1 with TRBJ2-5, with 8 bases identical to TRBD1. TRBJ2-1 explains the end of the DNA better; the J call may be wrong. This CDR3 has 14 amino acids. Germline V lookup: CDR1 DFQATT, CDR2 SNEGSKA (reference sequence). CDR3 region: CSARVPDRVNEQFF. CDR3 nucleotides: TGCAGTGCTAGAGTACCGGACAGGGTCAATGAGCAGTTCTTC.

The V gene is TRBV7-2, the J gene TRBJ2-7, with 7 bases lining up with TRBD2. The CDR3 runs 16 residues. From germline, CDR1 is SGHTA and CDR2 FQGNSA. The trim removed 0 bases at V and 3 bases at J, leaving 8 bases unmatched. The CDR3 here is CASSLAGGSAFYEQYF. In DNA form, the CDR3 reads TGTGCCAGCAGCTTAGCTGGCGGGAGTGCTTTCTACGAGCAGTACTTC. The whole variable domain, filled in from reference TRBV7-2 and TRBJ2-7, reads GAGVSQSPSNKVTEKGKDVELRCDPISGHTALYWYRQSLGQGLEFLIYFQGNSAPDKSGLPSDRFSAERTGGSVSTLTIQRTQQEDSAVYLCASSLAGGSAFYEQYFGPGTRLTVT.

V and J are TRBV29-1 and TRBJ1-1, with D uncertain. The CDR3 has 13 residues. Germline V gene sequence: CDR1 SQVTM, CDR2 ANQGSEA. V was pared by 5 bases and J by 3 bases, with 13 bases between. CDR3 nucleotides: TGCAGCGTTCTCGCAGGTATGGACACTGAAGCTTTCTTT. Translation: CSVLAGMDTEAFF.

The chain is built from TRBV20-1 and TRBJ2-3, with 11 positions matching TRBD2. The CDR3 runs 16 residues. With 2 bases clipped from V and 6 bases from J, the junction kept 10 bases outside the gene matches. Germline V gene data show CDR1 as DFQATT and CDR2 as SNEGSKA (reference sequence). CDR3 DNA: TGCAGTGCTAGACTAGCGGGAGGTGGGGGTGCGGATACGCAGTATTTT. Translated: CSARLAGGGGADTQYF.

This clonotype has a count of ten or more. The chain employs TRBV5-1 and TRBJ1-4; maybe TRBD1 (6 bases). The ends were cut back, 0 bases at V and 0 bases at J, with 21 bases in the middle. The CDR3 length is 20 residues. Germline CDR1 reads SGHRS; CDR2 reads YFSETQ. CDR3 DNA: TGCGCCAGCAGCTTGGAAGGGACACTTGTGGGGTTTGCAACTAATGAAAAACTGTTTTTT. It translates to CASSLEGTLVGFATNEKLFF.

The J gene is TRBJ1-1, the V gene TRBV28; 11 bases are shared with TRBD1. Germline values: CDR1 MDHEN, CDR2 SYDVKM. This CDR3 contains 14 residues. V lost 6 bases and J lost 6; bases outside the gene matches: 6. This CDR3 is CASRWGQGVAEAFF. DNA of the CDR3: TGTGCCAGCAGATGGGGACAGGGGGTGGCTGAAGCTTTCTTT.

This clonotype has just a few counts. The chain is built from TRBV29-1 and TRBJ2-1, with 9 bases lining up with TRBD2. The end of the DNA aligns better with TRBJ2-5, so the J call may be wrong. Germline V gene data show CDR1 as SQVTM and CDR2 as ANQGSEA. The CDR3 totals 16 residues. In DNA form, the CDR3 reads TGCAGCGTTGAGGAACCGGGACTAGCTTCCCAAGAGACCCAGTACTTC. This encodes CSVEEPGLASQETQYF.

This CDR3 reads CASSVLAGGRFNEQFF. As DNA, the CDR3 is TGTGCCAGCAGCGTTCTAGCGGGTGGGCGGTTCAATGAGCAGTTCTTC. The rearrangement uses TRBV9 and TRBJ2-1; 8 positions agree with TRBD2. Germline assignment: CDR1 SGDLS and CDR2 YYNGEE. J gave up 6 bases and V 2 bases, and 10 bases lay outside the gene matches. CDR3 length: 16 amino acids.